One sample yielded the 27 T cell receptor beta chains listed below, sequenced in a study of shared T cell receptors in the human thymus. Measured with immunoSEQ multiplex PCR; TCRdb has only the in-frame clones, and not every one. The repertoire holds more than 550,000 clones, with about 89% as singletons. These same records also appear under a second study, on human thymus T cells.

Sequenced: thymocytes. These receptor sequences come from a boy less than two years old with a congenital heart defect.

The genes are TRBV7-2 and TRBJ1-5, with 7 bases matching TRBD1. The CDR3 totals 16 residues. The V and J ends lost 6 bases and 4 bases, in that order; junction bases with no gene match: 12. The germline gives CDR1 SGHTA, CDR2 FQGNSA. Here the CDR3 DNA reads TGTGCCAGCAGTTACACCAGGGGGAAGTCTAATCAGCCCCAGCATTTT. Its translation is CASSYTRGKSNQPQHF.

V and J are TRBV5-1 and TRBJ2-1, with 10 bases aligning to TRBD2. The CDR3 covers 16 residues. Germline V lookup: CDR1 SGHRS, CDR2 YFSETQ. Trimming at V came to 4 bases and at J to 2 bases, leaving 6 bases not matched to a gene. As DNA, the CDR3 is TGCGCCAGCAGCGTAGGACTAGCGGTAGCCTACAATGAGCAGTTCTTC. This encodes CASSVGLAVAYNEQFF. The whole variable domain, remainder taken from reference TRBV5-1 and TRBJ2-1, is KAGVTQTPRYLIKTRGQQVTLSCSPISGHRSVSWYQQTPGQGLQFLFEYFSETQRNKGNFPGRFSGRQFSNSRSEMNVSTLELGDSALYLCASSVGLAVAYNEQFFGPGTRLTVL.

The V and J genes are TRBV5-6 and TRBJ1-2; D remains ambiguous. This CDR3 has 15 amino acids. The V gene lost 4 bases and the J gene lost 1 base, with 14 bases spanning the gap. Germline values: CDR1 SGHDT, CDR2 YYEEEE. The CDR3 coding sequence is TGTGCCAGCAGCGCCCTTGGCGGGCTTAACTATGGCTACACCTTC. This sequence encodes CASSALGGLNYGYTF.

A word on this clone: The junction departs from germline at one end; a sequencing error may be responsible. The chain links TRBV4-3 to TRBJ1-5; 8 nucleotides match TRBD1. This CDR3 contains 17 residues. Germline-derived CDR1 and CDR2 are LGHNA and YSLEER. The CDR3 is CASSQDGPPGGKQPQHF. CDR3 DNA sequence: TGCGCCAGCAGCCAAGATGGTCCTCCAGGGGGCAAGCAGCCCCAGCATTTT.

The rearrangement uses TRBV30 and TRBJ1-5; D is undetermined. The CDR3 is 13 residues long. Looked up from germline, CDR1 is GTSNPN and CDR2 is SVGIG (reference sequence). Trimming took off 1 base at V and 8 bases at J, with 12 bases between the two ends. CDR3 protein: CAWSGPSGEPQHF. CDR3 sequence (DNA): TGTGCCTGGAGTGGGCCATCCGGGGAGCCCCAGCATTTT.

The rearrangement uses TRBV11-2 and TRBJ1-1; a weak D match, TRBD1 (6 bases). CDR3 size: 16 residues. CDR1 is SGHAT, CDR2 FQNNGV, per germline. Trimming pared 3 bases from V and 0 bases from J, leaving 14 bases between. CDR3 DNA sequence: TGTGCCAGCAGCTTTGACGGACAGAGATTGAACACTGAAGCTTTCTTT. Protein product: CASSFDGQRLNTEAFF. Full variable domain (rest looked up from reference TRBV11-2 and TRBJ1-1): EAGVAQSPRYKIIEKRQSVAFWCNPISGHATLYWYQQILGQGPKLLIQFQNNGVVDDSQLPKDRFSAERLKGVDSTLKIQPAKLEDSAVYLCASSFDGQRLNTEAFFGQGTRLTVV.

The gene calls are TRBV9 and TRBJ2-2; TRBD2 matches at 12 bases. The ends lost 0 bases at V and 5 bases at J; junction bases unmatched: 14. CDR1 and CDR2 (germline): SGDLS, YYNGEE. The CDR3 is 20 residues long. This CDR3 is CASSVEVVALAGGGTGELFF. CDR3 coding DNA: TGTGCCAGCAGCGTAGAGGTCGTGGCACTAGCGGGAGGAGGTACCGGGGAGCTGTTTTTT. The full variable domain, completed using reference TRBV9 and TRBJ2-2, is DSGVTQTPKHLITATGQRVTLRCSPRSGDLSVYWYQQSLDQGLQFLIQYYNGEERAKGNILERFSAQQFPDLHSELNLSSLELGDSALYFCASSVEVVALAGGGTGELFFGEGSRLTVL.

This chain connects TRBV5-6 to TRBJ2-6; D remains unclear. Germline V gene sequence: CDR1 SGHDT, CDR2 YYEEEE. The CDR3 is 15 residues long. Between the trimmed V and J ends, which lost 1 base and 0 bases, there was a span of 5 bases. CDR3 DNA: TGTGCCAGCAGCTTGCTCCGCTCTGGGGCCAACGTCCTGACTTTC. This translates into CASSLLRSGANVLTF. The full variable domain, completed using reference TRBV5-6 and TRBJ2-6, is DAGVTQSPTHLIKTRGQQVTLRCSPKSGHDTVSWYQQALGQGPQFIFQYYEEEERQRGNFPDRFSGHQFPNYSSELNVNALLLGDSALYLCASSLLRSGANVLTFGAGSRLTVL.

This clone appeared once. This chain connects TRBV30 to TRBJ1-6; the D gene is possibly TRBD1 (6 bases). Germline assignment: CDR1 GTSNPN and CDR2 SVGIG (reference sequence). The V and J ends lost 3 bases and 7 bases respectively, with 28 bases between them. The CDR3 spans 19 residues. This CDR3 is CAWRVSLLRDRLENSPLHF. The CDR3 DNA reads as TGTGCCTGGAGAGTATCCCTACTTCGAGACAGGCTGGAAAATTCACCCCTCCACTTT.

The genes are TRBV6-1 and TRBJ2-3; 8 positions match TRBD2. This CDR3 is built from 15 residues. V shed 5 bases, J shed 6 bases, and the junction held 10 bases outside the gene matches. Looked up from germline, CDR1 is MNHNS and CDR2 is SASEGT. In DNA form, the CDR3 reads TGTGCCAGCAGTCCGTCCCGGGGGGGGTGGGATACGCAGTATTTT. Translation: CASSPSRGGWDTQYF.

The CDR3: CSVEDPRAGYEQYF. The CDR3 coding sequence is TGCAGCGTTGAAGATCCTCGTGCAGGGTACGAGCAGTACTTC. The chain recombines TRBV29-1 with TRBJ2-7, with D perhaps matching TRBD1 (5 bases). Germline CDR1 reads SQVTM; CDR2 reads ANQGSEA. The V gene lost 0 bases and the J gene lost 4 bases, with 13 bases spanning the gap. The CDR3 consists of 14 residues.

V gene TRBV9 combines with J gene TRBJ1-1; D perhaps matches TRBD1 (6 bases). Germline CDR1 SGDLS, CDR2 YYNGEE. The CDR3 totals 15 residues. V lost 8 bases and J lost 4, with 21 bases in between. The DNA for the CDR3 is TGTGCCAGGGGACACGGGCGCCTGGGGATCACTGAAGCTTTCTTT. It yields the protein CARGHGRLGITEAFF.

This clone is a singleton in its sample. This chain joins TRBV2 and TRBJ1-5, with TRBD1 matching over 7 bases. The CDR3 extends over 16 amino acids. CDR1 is SNHLY and CDR2 is FYNNEI in the germline V gene. After removal of 2 bases from V and 7 bases from J, the junction contained 11 bases not matched to a gene. The CDR3 loop is CASSETDRWGIQPQHF. The CDR3 region has the DNA TGTGCCAGCAGTGAAACGGACAGGTGGGGAATACAGCCCCAGCATTTT.

The V and J genes are TRBV19 and TRBJ2-1; 7 bases are a match to TRBD2. The trim removed 7 bases at V and 8 bases at J, leaving 11 bases unmatched. Germline V CDR1 and CDR2: LNHDA, SQIVND (reference sequence). The CDR3 totals 14 residues. The CDR3 reads CASKVRGSSDEQFF. The CDR3 nucleotides read TGTGCCAGTAAGGTCCGCGGGAGTAGCGATGAGCAGTTCTTC.

Concerning this clone: Other DNA sequences in the same sample also yield this CDR3. The rearrangement joins TRBV9 to TRBJ1-6, with D possibly being TRBD1 (6 bases). Per the germline V gene, CDR1 is SGDLS and CDR2 is YYNGEE. The CDR3 sequence is 16 residues long. V lost 4 bases to trimming and J lost 8 bases, with 19 bases between them. The CDR3 spells CASSPPGTGPYSPLHF. CDR3 coding DNA: TGTGCCAGCAGCCCCCCCGGCACAGGGCCCTATTCACCCCTCCACTTT.

This chain joins TRBV19 and TRBJ2-1; D might be TRBD1 (5 bases). The CDR3 consists of 15 residues. V was trimmed by 3 bases and J by 0 bases, leaving 9 bases between them. CDR1 and CDR2 (germline): LNHDA, SQIVND (reference sequence). The CDR3 loop reads CASSMGRPSYNEQFF. CDR3 nucleotide sequence: TGTGCCAGTAGTATGGGGCGGCCCTCCTACAATGAGCAGTTCTTC.

This chain links TRBV7-2 with TRBJ2-7; TRBD1 matches 12 bases. The V gene end was trimmed by 5 bases and the J gene end by 4 bases; junction bases not matched to a gene: 12. Germline values: CDR1 SGHTA, CDR2 FQGNSA. This CDR3 comprises 17 residues. CDR3 residues: CASSPSRGTGGWYEQYF. DNA of the CDR3: TGTGCCAGCAGCCCTAGCCGCGGGACAGGGGGCTGGTACGAGCAGTACTTC.

The rearrangement uses TRBV10-3 and TRBJ1-2, with D possibly matching TRBD1 (5 bases). The V gene's germline CDR1 is ENHRY and CDR2 SYGVKD. This CDR3 has 12 amino acids. The V gene lost 11 bases and the J gene lost 7 bases, with 17 bases spanning the gap. The CDR3 loop reads CAYQGLRGGYTF. CDR3 DNA sequence: TGTGCCTATCAGGGTTTACGAGGTGGCTACACCTTC.

This chain joins TRBV28 and TRBJ2-6, with 8 bases aligning to TRBD1. Germline V gene data show CDR1 as MDHEN and CDR2 as SYDVKM. V trimming: 2 bases; J trimming: 2 bases; junction bases outside the gene matches: 20. This CDR3 region has 22 residues. In DNA form, the CDR3 reads TGTGCCAGCAGTTTAGCTCGTTCTTATTCTGGACAGGGTAGTCCTGGGGCCAACGTCCTGACTTTC. It yields the protein CASSLARSYSGQGSPGANVLTF.

This chain joins TRBV11-2 and TRBJ1-4; D not certain. Germline V gene lookup returns CDR1 SGHAT and CDR2 FQNNGV. V lost 3 bases, J lost 7 bases, and 6 bases lay in between. The CDR3 has 12 residues. In DNA form, the CDR3 reads TGTGCCAGCAGCTTCCGGGGTGAAAAACTGTTTTTT. This gives the protein CASSFRGEKLFF.

CDR3 sequence reads: CASSASGLLYEQYF. The DNA for the CDR3 is TGTGCCAGCAGCGCTAGCGGGCTTCTCTACGAGCAGTACTTC. This chain joins TRBV14 and TRBJ2-7; 8 bases map to TRBD2. This CDR3 has 14 residues. J lost 3 bases, V lost 5 bases, and 6 bases had no gene match. Looked up from germline, CDR1 is SGHDN and CDR2 is FVKESK. The variable domain in full, completed from reference TRBV14 and TRBJ2-7, reads EAGVTQFPSHSVIEKGQTVTLRCDPISGHDNLYWYRRVMGKEIKFLLHFVKESKQDESGMPNNRFLAERTGGTYSTLKVQPAELEDSGVYFCASSASGLLYEQYFGPGTRLTVT.

The chain couples TRBV28 to TRBJ2-7; no clear D gene. The CDR3 is made up of 17 amino acids. The V end lost 3 bases, the J end lost 3 bases, and 21 bases lay between the germline ends. The germline V gene has CDR1 MDHEN and CDR2 SYDVKM. The CDR3 loop reads CASSLVAHKGTHYEQYF. CDR3 DNA: TGTGCCAGCAGTTTGGTAGCCCATAAAGGAACCCACTACGAGCAGTACTTC.

The chain couples TRBV7-9 to TRBJ2-1; 10 bases are shared with TRBD2. There are 18 residues in the CDR3. The germline gives CDR1 SEHNR, CDR2 FQNEAQ (reference sequence). After removal of 0 bases from V and 5 bases from J, the junction contained 10 bases not matched to a gene. The DNA for the CDR3 is TGTGCCAGCAGCTTAGCGCTCAGCGGGGGGGCTCCTAACAATGAGCAGTTCTTC. It encodes CASSLALSGGAPNNEQFF. The whole variable domain, filled in from reference TRBV7-9 and TRBJ2-1, reads DTGVSQNPRHKITKRGQNVTFRCDPISEHNRLYWYRQTLGQGPEFLTYFQNEAQLEKSRLLSDRFSAERPKGSFSTLEIQRTEQGDSAMYLCASSLALSGGAPNNEQFFGPGTRLTVL.

V usage is TRBV4-1 and J usage is TRBJ2-7; D gene ambiguous. Trimming stripped 1 base from V and 4 bases from J, with 14 bases between. The CDR3 covers 15 residues. Germline assignment: CDR1 MGHRA and CDR2 YSYEKL. CDR3 region: CASSQGAPSHYEQYF. In nucleotides, the CDR3 is TGCGCCAGCAGCCAAGGGGCACCGAGCCATTACGAGCAGTACTTC.

The chain links TRBV11-3 to TRBJ2-2, with D perhaps matching TRBD2 (6 bases). This CDR3 has 16 amino acids. Germline V gene lookup returns CDR1 SGHNT and CDR2 YENEEA. The V end was cut by 4 bases, the J end by 6 bases, with 18 bases between. Here the CDR3 DNA reads TGTGCCAGCAGCTGGACGAACCGCCCGGGGGCCGGGGAGCTGTTTTTT. It is translated as CASSWTNRPGAGELFF.

V usage is TRBV6-6 and J usage is TRBJ1-6; 7 bases align to TRBD1. V lost 4 bases to trimming and J lost 6 bases; unmatched junction nucleotides: 9. The CDR3 has 16 residues. CDR1 is MNHNY and CDR2 is SVGAGI in the germline V gene (reference sequence). CDR3 amino acids: CASSSHRGNFNSPLHF. The CDR3 bases are TGTGCCAGCAGTTCGCACAGGGGAAATTTTAATTCACCCCTCCACTTT.

The rearrangement links TRBV9 to TRBJ2-1; TRBD2 might be the D (5 bases). The V end lost 2 bases, the J end lost 5 bases, and 8 bases lay between the germline ends. The CDR3 loop spans 13 amino acids. CDR1 SGDLS and CDR2 YYNGEE come from the germline V gene. The CDR3 here is CASSVGKHNEQFF. The CDR3 DNA follows: TGTGCCAGCAGCGTCGGGAAACACAATGAGCAGTTCTTC.